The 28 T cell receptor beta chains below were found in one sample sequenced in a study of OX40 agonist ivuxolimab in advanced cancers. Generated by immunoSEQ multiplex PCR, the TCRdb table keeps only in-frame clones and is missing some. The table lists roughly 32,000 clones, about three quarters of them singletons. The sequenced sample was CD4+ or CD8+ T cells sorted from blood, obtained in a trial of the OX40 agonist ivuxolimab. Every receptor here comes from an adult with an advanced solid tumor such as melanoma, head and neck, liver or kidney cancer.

The CDR3 DNA is TGCGCCAGCAGCCAAGATGGACAGACTAATCAGCCCCAGCATTTT. It encodes CASSQDGQTNQPQHF. This rearrangement joins TRBV4-1 to TRBJ1-5; D possibly corresponds to TRBD1 (6 bases). Germline V gene sequence: CDR1 MGHRA, CDR2 YSYEKL. V was cut by 0 bases and J by 4 bases, with 10 bases left in between. This CDR3 has 15 amino acids.

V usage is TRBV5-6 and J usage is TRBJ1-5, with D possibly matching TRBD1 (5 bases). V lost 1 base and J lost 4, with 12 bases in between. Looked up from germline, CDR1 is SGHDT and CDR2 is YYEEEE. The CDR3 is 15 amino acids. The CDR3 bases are TGTGCCAGCAGCTTGTTCGGGACGCCGAATCAGCCCCAGCATTTT. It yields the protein CASSLFGTPNQPQHF.

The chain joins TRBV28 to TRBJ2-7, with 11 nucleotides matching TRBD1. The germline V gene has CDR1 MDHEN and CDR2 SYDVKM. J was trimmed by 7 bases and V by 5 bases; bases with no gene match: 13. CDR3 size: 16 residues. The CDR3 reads CASSPISRTGGFEQYF. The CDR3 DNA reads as TGTGCCAGCAGTCCGATCAGTCGGACAGGGGGCTTTGAGCAGTACTTC.

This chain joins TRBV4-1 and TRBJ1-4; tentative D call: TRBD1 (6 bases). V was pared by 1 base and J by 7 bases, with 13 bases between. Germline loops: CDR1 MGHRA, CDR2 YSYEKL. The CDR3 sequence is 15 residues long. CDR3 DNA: TGCGCCAGCAGCCAAGGCAGGGGAGTAGGTGAAAAACTGTTTTTT. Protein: CASSQGRGVGEKLFF.

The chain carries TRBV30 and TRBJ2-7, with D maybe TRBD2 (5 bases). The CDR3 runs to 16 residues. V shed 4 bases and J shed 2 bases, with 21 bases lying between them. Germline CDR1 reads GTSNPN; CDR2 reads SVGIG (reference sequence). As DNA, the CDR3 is TGTGCCTGGATGTTCCCGGGTAGGCCGGGAACCTACGAGCAGTACTTC. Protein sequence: CAWMFPGRPGTYEQYF.

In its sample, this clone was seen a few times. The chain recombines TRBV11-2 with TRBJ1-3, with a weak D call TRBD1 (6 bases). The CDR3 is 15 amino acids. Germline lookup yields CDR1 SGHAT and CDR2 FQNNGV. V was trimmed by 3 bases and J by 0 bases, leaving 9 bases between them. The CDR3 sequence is CASSFSGASGNTIYF. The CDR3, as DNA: TGTGCCAGCAGCTTTTCAGGGGCCTCTGGAAACACCATATATTTT.

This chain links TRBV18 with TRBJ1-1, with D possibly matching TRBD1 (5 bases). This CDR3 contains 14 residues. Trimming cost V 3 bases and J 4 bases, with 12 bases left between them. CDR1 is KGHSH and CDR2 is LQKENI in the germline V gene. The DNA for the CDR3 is TGTGCCAGCTCACCCAGACAGCCCCCCACTGAAGCTTTCTTT. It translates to CASSPRQPPTEAFF.

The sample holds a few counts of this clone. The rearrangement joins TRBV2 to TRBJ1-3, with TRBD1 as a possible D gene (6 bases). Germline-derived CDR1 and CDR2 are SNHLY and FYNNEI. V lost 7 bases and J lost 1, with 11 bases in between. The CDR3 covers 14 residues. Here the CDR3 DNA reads TGTGCCAGCAAATTACAGGGTTCTGGAAACACCATATATTTT. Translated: CASKLQGSGNTIYF.

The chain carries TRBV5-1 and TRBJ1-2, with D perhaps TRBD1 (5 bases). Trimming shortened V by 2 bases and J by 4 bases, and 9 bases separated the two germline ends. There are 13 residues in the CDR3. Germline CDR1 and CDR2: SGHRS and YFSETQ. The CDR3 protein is CASSFGQGYGYTF. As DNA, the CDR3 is TGCGCCAGCAGCTTCGGCCAGGGCTATGGCTACACCTTC.

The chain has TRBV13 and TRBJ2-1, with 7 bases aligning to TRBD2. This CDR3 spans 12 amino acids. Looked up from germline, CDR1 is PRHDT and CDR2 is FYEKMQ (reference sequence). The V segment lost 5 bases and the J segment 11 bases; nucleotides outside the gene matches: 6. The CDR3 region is CASSPSGTKQFF. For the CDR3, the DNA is TGTGCCAGCAGCCCCTCCGGGACTAAGCAGTTCTTC.

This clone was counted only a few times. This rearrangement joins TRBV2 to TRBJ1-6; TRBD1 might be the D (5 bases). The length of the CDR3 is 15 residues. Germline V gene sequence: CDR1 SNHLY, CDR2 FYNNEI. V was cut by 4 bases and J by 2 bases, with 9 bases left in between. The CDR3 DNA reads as TGTGCCAGCAGTGGAGACAGTACCTATAATTCACCCCTCCACTTT. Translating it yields CASSGDSTYNSPLHF.

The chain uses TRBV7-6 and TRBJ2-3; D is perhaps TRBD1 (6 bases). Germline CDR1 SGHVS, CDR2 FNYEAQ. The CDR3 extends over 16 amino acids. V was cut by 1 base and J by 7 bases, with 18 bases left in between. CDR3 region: CASSLEQGGILYTQYF. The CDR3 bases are TGTGCCAGCAGCTTAGAACAGGGTGGTATTCTATATACGCAGTATTTT.

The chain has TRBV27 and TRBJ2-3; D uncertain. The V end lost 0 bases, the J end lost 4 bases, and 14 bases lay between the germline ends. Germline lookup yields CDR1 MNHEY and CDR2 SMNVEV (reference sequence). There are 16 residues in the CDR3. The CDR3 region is CASSLSRFMIADTQYF. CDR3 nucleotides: TGTGCCAGCAGTTTATCGCGGTTCATGATCGCAGATACGCAGTATTTT.

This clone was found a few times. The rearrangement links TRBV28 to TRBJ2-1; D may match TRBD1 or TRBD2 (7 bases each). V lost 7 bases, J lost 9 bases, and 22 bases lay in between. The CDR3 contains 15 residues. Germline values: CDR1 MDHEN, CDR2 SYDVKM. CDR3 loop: CASILVLGGGGEQFF. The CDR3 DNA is TGTGCCAGCATCTTGGTACTAGGGGGCGGGGGTGAGCAGTTCTTC.

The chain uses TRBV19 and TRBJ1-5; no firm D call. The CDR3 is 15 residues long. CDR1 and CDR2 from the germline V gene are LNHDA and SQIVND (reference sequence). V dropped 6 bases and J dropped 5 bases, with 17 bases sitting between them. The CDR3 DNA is TGTGCCAGTAGCAGCCCCCGGGCCCATCATCAGCCCCAGCATTTT. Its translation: CASSSPRAHHQPQHF.

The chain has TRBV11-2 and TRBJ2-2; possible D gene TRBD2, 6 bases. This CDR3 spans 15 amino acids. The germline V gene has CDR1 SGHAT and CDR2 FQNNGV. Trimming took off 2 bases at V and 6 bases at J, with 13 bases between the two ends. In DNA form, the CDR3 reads TGTGCCAGCAGCTTAATTATATCGGGGGCCGGGGAGCTGTTTTTT. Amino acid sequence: CASSLIISGAGELFF. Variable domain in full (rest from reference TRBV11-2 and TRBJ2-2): EAGVAQSPRYKIIEKRQSVAFWCNPISGHATLYWYQQILGQGPKLLIQFQNNGVVDDSQLPKDRFSAERLKGVDSTLKIQPAKLEDSAVYLCASSLIISGAGELFFGEGSRLTVL.

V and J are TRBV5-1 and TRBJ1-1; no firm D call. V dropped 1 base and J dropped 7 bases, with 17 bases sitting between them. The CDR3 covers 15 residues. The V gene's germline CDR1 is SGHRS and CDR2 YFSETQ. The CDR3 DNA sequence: TGCGCCAGCAGCTTGAGCCCCTGGTTGGCAGTTGAAGCTTTCTTT. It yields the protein CASSLSPWLAVEAFF.

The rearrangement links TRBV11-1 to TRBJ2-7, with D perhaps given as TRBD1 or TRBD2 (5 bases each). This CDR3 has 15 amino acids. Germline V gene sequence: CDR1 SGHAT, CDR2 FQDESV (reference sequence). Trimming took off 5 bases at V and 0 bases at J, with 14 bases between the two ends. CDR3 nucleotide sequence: TGTGCCAGCAGCGCACAGCCGGGACCCTCCTACGAGCAGTACTTC. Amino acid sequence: CASSAQPGPSYEQYF.

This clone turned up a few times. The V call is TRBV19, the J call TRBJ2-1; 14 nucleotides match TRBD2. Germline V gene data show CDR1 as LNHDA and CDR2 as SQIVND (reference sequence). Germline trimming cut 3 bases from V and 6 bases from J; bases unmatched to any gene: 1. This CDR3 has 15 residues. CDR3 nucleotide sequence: TGTGCCAGTAGTATCGGACTAGCGGGGGGCAATGAGCAGTTCTTC. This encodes CASSIGLAGGNEQFF.

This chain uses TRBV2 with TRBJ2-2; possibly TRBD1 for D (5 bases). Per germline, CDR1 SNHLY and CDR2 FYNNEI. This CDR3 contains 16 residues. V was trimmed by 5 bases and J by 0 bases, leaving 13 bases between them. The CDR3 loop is CASSTNRISNTGELFF. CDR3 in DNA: TGTGCCAGCAGTACCAACAGGATATCGAACACCGGGGAGCTGTTTTTT.

The CDR3 DNA is TGTGCCAGCAGTGATGGCGCCCGGTGGGGCTACACCTTC. Encoded protein: CASSDGARWGYTF. This chain joins TRBV2 and TRBJ1-2; no clear D. Germline CDR1 is SNHLY and CDR2 is FYNNEI. The CDR3 has 13 residues. Deletions cut 3 bases from V and 8 bases from J, with 13 bases between.

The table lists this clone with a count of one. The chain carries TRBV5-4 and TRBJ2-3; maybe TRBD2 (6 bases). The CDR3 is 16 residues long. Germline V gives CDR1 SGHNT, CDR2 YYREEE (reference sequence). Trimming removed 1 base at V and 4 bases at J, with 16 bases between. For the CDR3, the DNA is TGTGCCAGCAGCTTGAAATTGGGGGGTTTGTCAGATACGCAGTATTTT. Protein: CASSLKLGGLSDTQYF.

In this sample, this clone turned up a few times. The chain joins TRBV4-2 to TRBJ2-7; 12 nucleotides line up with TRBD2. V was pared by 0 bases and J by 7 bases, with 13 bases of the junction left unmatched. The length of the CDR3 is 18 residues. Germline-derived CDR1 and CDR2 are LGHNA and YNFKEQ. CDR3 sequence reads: CASSQDTELAGGGWEQYF. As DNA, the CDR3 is TGTGCCAGCAGCCAAGATACGGAACTAGCGGGGGGCGGTTGGGAGCAGTACTTC.

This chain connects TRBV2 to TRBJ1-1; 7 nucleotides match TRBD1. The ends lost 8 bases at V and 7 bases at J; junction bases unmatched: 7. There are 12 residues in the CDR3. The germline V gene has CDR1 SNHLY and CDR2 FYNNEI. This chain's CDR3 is CASSGAGGEAFF. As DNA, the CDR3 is TGTGCCAGCTCGGGGGCAGGGGGTGAAGCTTTCTTT.

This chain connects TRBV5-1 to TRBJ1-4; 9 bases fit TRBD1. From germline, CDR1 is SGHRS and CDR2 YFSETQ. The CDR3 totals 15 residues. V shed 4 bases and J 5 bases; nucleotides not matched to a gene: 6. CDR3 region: CASSRTGTGNEKLFF. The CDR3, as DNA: TGCGCCAGCAGCCGTACCGGGACAGGGAATGAAAAACTGTTTTTT.

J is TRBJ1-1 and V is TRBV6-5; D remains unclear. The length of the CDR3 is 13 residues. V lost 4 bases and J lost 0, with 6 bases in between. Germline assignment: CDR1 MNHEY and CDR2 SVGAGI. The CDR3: CASSWSVNTEAFF. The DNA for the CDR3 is TGTGCCAGCAGTTGGTCGGTGAACACTGAAGCTTTCTTT.

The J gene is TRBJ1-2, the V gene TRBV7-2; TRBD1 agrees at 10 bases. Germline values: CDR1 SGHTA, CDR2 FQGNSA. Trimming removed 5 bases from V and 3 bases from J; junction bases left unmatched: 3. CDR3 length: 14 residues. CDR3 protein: CASSPGTGDYGYTF. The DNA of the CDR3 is TGTGCCAGCAGCCCCGGGACAGGGGACTATGGCTACACCTTC.

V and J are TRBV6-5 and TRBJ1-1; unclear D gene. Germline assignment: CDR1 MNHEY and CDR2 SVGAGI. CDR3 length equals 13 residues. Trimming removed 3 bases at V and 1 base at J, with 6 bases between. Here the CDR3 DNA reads TGTGCCAGCAGTTATTTCTCGAACACTGAAGCTTTCTTT. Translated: CASSYFSNTEAFF.